In this sample, the clone carrying this T cell receptor beta chain turned up a few times. The antigen is not known. This entry is derived from a study of response to subunit inactivated influenza vaccine. In germline, CDR1 is SGHRS, CDR2 YFSETQ. This CDR3 region has 14 residues. V dropped 0 bases and J dropped 5 bases, with 11 bases sitting between them. Notes on the study in general: Every seasonal influenza vaccination brings in few new T cells, the authors suggested.

TCRdb ran MiXCR on the RT-PCR reads and lists one entry per CDR3 protein. The top ten clones hold 10% to 15% of a sample with 500,000 to 650,000 distinct CDR3 sequences, roughly 8.2% of them seen once. The starting material was PBMCs from blood, obtained approximately 25 months after vaccination. The sequence came from a man aged 45 to 75 who received an inactivated influenza vaccine. V gene TRBV5-1 combines with J gene TRBJ2-5; no firm D call. As DNA, the CDR3 is TGCGCCAGCAGCTTGGGGATCCCGGAGGAGACCCAGTACTTC. It translates to CASSLGIPEETQYF.